This passage covers 6 T cell receptor beta chains from one sample sequenced in a study of T-cell reconstitution after alpha-beta-depleted transplantation in children. Unique molecular identifiers were built into the TCRbeta library. A single record per CDR3 protein comes from TCRdb applying MiXCR to the PCR reads. This table holds roughly 170,000 distinct CDR3 sequences, 6% to 7% found once. Sequencing used PBMCs from the stem cell graft donor, obtained from the stem cell graft. These receptors were obtained from a human donor who donated a stem cell graft to a child with Wiskott-Aldrich syndrome.

This clonotype was seen a few times. V is TRBV30 and J is TRBJ1-1; perhaps TRBD1 as D (6 bases). Trimming shortened V by 0 bases and J by 5 bases, and 13 bases separated the two germline ends. The CDR3 runs to 14 residues. Germline V CDR1 and CDR2: GTSNPN, SVGIG (reference sequence). In DNA, the CDR3 is TGTGCCTGGAGTGTATGGGGGGCTAGGACTGAAGCTTTCTTT. Amino acids: CAWSVWGARTEAFF.

This clonotype was seen at least ten times. The chain carries TRBV15 and TRBJ2-1; D gene ambiguous. The V end lost 1 base, the J end lost 3 bases, and 1 base lay between the germline ends. Per germline, CDR1 LNHNV and CDR2 YYDKDF (reference sequence). The CDR3 extends over 12 amino acids. CDR3 nucleotides: TGTGCCACCAGCAGAGTCTACAATGAGCAGTTCTTC. Protein: CATSRVYNEQFF.

This clonotype appeared many times. The chain combines TRBV12-3 or TRBV12-4 with TRBJ2-2, with D perhaps matching TRBD2 (5 bases). The germline V and J ends were trimmed by 10 bases and 4 bases, with 16 bases remaining between them. CDR3 size: 14 residues. The CDR3 coding sequence is TGTGCCACCCGGACGACTACTCCCACCGGGGAGCTGTTTTTT. Protein product: CATRTTTPTGELFF.

V is TRBV20-1 and J is TRBJ1-5, with D uncertain. CDR1 DFQATT and CDR2 SNEGSKA come from the germline V gene (reference sequence). There are 14 residues in the CDR3. Trimming left V 2 bases short and J 9 bases short, with 17 bases between. The CDR3 region is CSARPQQSPVPQHF. The CDR3, as DNA: TGCAGTGCTAGACCACAGCAATCTCCAGTGCCCCAGCATTTT.

This clonotype has at least ten counts. The rearrangement uses TRBV20-1 and TRBJ2-7; TRBD1 agrees at 7 bases. Per germline, CDR1 DFQATT and CDR2 SNEGSKA (reference sequence). CDR3 length: 15 residues. Losses at the gene ends were 5 bases for V and 2 bases for J; bases not matched to a gene: 12. CDR3 protein: CSACSGTVDTYEQYF. The CDR3 DNA sequence: TGCAGTGCTTGCTCCGGGACAGTTGATACCTACGAGCAGTACTTC.

At least ten counts were recorded for this clonotype. The rearrangement links TRBV20-1 to TRBJ1-5, with a possible D match to TRBD1 (5 bases). Germline V gene data show CDR1 as DFQATT and CDR2 as SNEGSKA (reference sequence). The CDR3 contains 14 residues. The CDR3 protein is CSAPGTRDNQPQHF. The CDR3 region has the DNA TGCAGCGCACCAGGGACCAGGGACAATCAGCCCCAGCATTTT.